The clone carrying this T cell receptor beta chain occurred once. The sample originates from a study of blood T cell repertoires in COVID-19. Looking at the study overall: COVID-19 samples, acute and convalescent, were from the United States, Italy and Spain. In each case, the material was cDNA or gDNA derived from T cells, B-cell-depleted T cells, or PBMCs.

As handled by the study authors: Researchers report that nucleated cell counts were estimated from reference gene primer amplification. Profiled with immunoSEQ multiplex PCR; TCRdb holds only in-frame clones, not every one. The V and J calls and clone size were taken over from that table, and D and trimming were inferred from the DNA. The sample gives about 300,000 clones, about 86% of which show up once; about 1.2% is in the top ten. CDR3 length equals 13 residues. The germline gives CDR1 WNHNN, CDR2 SYGVQD (reference sequence). Between the trimmed V and J ends, which lost 8 bases and 4 bases, there was a span of 9 bases.

This clonotype was obtained from a woman in her fifties or sixties with acute or convalescent COVID-19. Sequences were obtained from peripheral blood. The rearrangement links TRBV10-1 to TRBJ2-6; a weak D match, TRBD2 (5 bases). CDR3 sequence: CASREDGANVLTF. The DNA for the CDR3 is TGCGCCAGCCGGGAAGACGGGGCCAACGTCCTGACTTTC.